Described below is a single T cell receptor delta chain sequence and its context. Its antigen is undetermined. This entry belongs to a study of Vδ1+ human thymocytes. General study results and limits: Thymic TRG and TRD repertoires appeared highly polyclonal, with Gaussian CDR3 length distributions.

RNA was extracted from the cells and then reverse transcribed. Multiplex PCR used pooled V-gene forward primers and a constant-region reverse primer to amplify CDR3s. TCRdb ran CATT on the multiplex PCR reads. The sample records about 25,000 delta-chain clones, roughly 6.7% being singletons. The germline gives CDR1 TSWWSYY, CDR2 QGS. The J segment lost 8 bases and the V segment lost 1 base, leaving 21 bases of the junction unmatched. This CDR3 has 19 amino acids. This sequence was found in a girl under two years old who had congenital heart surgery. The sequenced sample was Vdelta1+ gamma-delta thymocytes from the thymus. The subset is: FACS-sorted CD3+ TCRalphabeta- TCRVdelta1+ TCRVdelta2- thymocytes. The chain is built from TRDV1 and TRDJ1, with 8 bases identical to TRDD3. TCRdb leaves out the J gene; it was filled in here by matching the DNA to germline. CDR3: CALGEPISYYVWGTDKLIF. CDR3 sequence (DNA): TGTGCTCTTGGGGAACCGATATCCTACTATGTCTGGGGGACGGACAAACTCATCTTT.